This TCR beta chain was obtained from a study of identical twins. Whole-study results and caveats: Within cord blood, abundant beta clonotypes carried fewer insertions, but memory repertoires showed no such trend.

The J segment lost 0 bases and the V segment lost 5 bases, leaving 10 bases of the junction unmatched. This CDR3 is 16 amino acids long. Germline CDR1 is MNHEY and CDR2 is SMNVEV (reference sequence). TCRdb called the 5' RACE reads again in MiXCR, with one record for every CDR3 protein. Of hundreds of thousands of distinct CDR3 sequences detected, around 12% appear once; the ten largest clones hold 1.5% to 2%. In regard to this clonotype: Antigen specificity is unknown.

Healthy Caucasians were all of the donors. These records were also assigned to another study, of yellow fever vaccine responses in identical twins.

The V gene is TRBV27, the J gene TRBJ2-7; 7 bases fit TRBD1. The origin of this receptor is a woman between 18 and 30 years old in good health. Sequencing used PBMCs. CDR3 loop: CASSKDRPTSSYEQYF. As DNA, the CDR3 is TGTGCCAGCAGTAAGGACAGGCCCACTAGCTCCTACGAGCAGTACTTC.